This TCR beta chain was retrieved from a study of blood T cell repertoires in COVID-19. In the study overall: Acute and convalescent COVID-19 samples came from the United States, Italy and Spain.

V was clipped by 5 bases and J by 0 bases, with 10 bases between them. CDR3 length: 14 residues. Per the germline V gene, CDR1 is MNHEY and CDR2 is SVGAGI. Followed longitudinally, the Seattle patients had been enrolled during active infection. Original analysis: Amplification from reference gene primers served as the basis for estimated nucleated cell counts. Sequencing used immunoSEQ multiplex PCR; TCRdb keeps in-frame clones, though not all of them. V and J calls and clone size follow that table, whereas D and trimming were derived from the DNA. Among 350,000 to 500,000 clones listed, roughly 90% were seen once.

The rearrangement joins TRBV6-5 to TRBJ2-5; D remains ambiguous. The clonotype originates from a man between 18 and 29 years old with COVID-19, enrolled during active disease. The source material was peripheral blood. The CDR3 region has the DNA TGTGCCAGCAGTATAACTCGGTACCAAGAGACCCAGTACTTC. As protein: CASSITRYQETQYF.